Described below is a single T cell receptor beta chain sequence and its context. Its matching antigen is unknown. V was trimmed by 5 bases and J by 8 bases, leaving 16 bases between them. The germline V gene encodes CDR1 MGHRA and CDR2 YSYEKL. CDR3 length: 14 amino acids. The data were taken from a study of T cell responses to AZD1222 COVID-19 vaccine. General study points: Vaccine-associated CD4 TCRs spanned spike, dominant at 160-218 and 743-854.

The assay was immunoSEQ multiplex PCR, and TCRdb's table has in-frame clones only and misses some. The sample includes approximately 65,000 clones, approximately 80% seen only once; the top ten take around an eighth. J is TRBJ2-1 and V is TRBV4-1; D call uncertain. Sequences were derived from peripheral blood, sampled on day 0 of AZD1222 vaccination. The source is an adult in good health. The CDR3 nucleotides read TGCGCCAGCAGCTCTGGTCCCCCCGCGGATGAGCAGTTCTTC. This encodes CASSSGPPADEQFF.